This T cell receptor (beta chain) stems from a study of blood T cells in healthy people across ages. V was clipped by 0 bases and J by 5 bases; unmatched bases: 5. Per germline, CDR1 SGHDN and CDR2 FVKESK. The CDR3 has 15 residues. A second about 7 to 12 cycle PCR used barcoded and J-beta primers. One entry per CDR3 protein, called by TCRdb with MiXCR from the 5' RACE reads. The table lists about 940,000 distinct CDR3 sequences, 40% to 60% of them singletons. Comment on this clonotype: What it recognizes is unknown.

General study findings and limits: Greater diversity and more naive CD4+ cells were seen in long-lived donors than in aged donors.

This receptor was taken from a man aged 30 to 39 in good health. Sequencing was done on a sample of blood. This chain joins TRBV14 and TRBJ1-2, with 8 bases that match TRBD1. CDR3 bases: TGTGCCAGCAGCCAAGATTGGACAGGGAGTTATGGCTACACCTTC. Its translation is CASSQDWTGSYGYTF. Looking up the rest from reference TRBV14 and TRBJ1-2 gives the full variable domain: EAGVTQFPSHSVIEKGQTVTLRCDPISGHDNLYWYRRVMGKEIKFLLHFVKESKQDESGMPNNRFLAERTGGTYSTLKVQPAELEDSGVYFCASSQDWTGSYGYTFGSGTRLTVV.